Shown below are 15 T cell receptor beta chains from a single sample sequenced in a study of multiple sclerosis patients with progressive multifocal leukoencephalopathy. Clones were read by immunoSEQ multiplex PCR, and TCRdb kept only the in-frame ones, dropping some. The table records about 30,000 clones, roughly 86% of them present only once. Time point reported: around six months of natalizumab therapy. The material was PBMCs, obtained from a patient treated with natalizumab. All receptors derive from a human donor with multiple sclerosis.

This clone was found once. The chain recombines TRBV27 with TRBJ2-2, with 11 bases fitting TRBD2. The CDR3 has 19 residues. The germline V gene has CDR1 MNHEY and CDR2 SMNVEV (reference sequence). J lost 2 bases, V lost 2 bases, and 10 bases had no gene match. The CDR3 nucleotides are TGTGCCAGCAGTTTAGGGGCTAGCGGGAGGCGGAGAAACACCGGGGAGCTGTTTTTT. This sequence encodes CASSLGASGRRRNTGELFF.

There are a few counts of this clone. This chain joins TRBV28 and TRBJ2-2; possible D gene TRBD1, 5 bases. CDR3 length equals 14 residues. Per the germline V gene, CDR1 is MDHEN and CDR2 is SYDVKM. V lost 2 bases and J 1 base, leaving 5 bases between the germline ends. The CDR3: CASSLQGNTGELFF. The CDR3 region has the DNA TGTGCCAGCAGTTTACAGGGGAACACCGGGGAGCTGTTTTTT. Together with reference TRBV28 and TRBJ2-2, the CDR3 gives the full variable domain: DVKVTQSSRYLVKRTGEKVFLECVQDMDHENMFWYRQDPGLGLRLIYFSYDVKMKEKGDIPEGYSVSREKKERFSLILESASTNQTSMYLCASSLQGNTGELFFGEGSRLTVL.

The V and J genes are TRBV9 and TRBJ1-1; D is possibly TRBD1 (5 bases). Germline V gives CDR1 SGDLS, CDR2 YYNGEE. The ends were cut back, 3 bases at V and 4 bases at J, with 10 bases in the middle. The CDR3 has 13 amino acids. CDR3: CASSAKGLTEAFF. In nucleotides, the CDR3 is TGTGCCAGCAGCGCCAAGGGGCTCACTGAAGCTTTCTTT.

The count of this clone is one. The chain joins TRBV7-8 to TRBJ2-5; TRBD2 aligns across 7 bases. In germline, CDR1 is SGHVS, CDR2 FQNEAQ. V dropped 4 bases and J dropped 2; count of bases not matched to a gene: 7. This CDR3 spans 15 amino acids. As DNA, the CDR3 is TGTGCCAGCAGCTCTCGGGCTAGCGGACAAGAGACCCAGTACTTC. Its protein product is CASSSRASGQETQYF. The full variable domain, with the rest looked up from reference TRBV7-8 and TRBJ2-5, is GAGVSQSPRYKVAKRGQDVALRCDPISGHVSLFWYQQALGQGPEFLTYFQNEAQLDKSGLPSDRFFAERPEGSVSTLKIQRTQQEDSAVYLCASSSRASGQETQYFGPGTRLLVL.

J is TRBJ2-3 and V is TRBV5-4, with D maybe TRBD2 (5 bases). The CDR3 spans 13 residues. Germline CDR1 SGHNT, CDR2 YYREEE (reference sequence). The ends were cut back, 4 bases at V and 6 bases at J, with 12 bases in the middle. In nucleotides, the CDR3 is TGTGCCAGCAGCGCAGCCGGGGTGGATACGCAGTATTTT. Protein product: CASSAAGVDTQYF.

The chain links TRBV5-1 to TRBJ2-5, with D unclear. TRBJ2-7 explains the end of the DNA better; the J call may be wrong. The CDR3 sequence is 13 residues long. CDR1 and CDR2 from the germline V gene are SGHRS and YFSETQ. CDR3 bases: TGCGCCAGCAGCTTGGCATACTCCTACGAGCAGTACTTC. It specifies CASSLAYSYEQYF.

The V gene is TRBV9, the J gene TRBJ1-2; no reliable D call. The CDR3 loop spans 14 amino acids. The V gene lost 3 bases and the J gene lost 1 base, with 10 bases spanning the gap. CDR1 and CDR2 from the germline V gene are SGDLS and YYNGEE. CDR3 coding DNA: TGTGCCAGCAGCGCCCTGGGGAATAACTATGGCTACACCTTC. Its protein product is CASSALGNNYGYTF.

The chain carries TRBV18 and TRBJ1-2; TRBD1 is a possible D gene (5 bases). This CDR3 comprises 14 residues. The germline CDR1 and CDR2 sequences are KGHSH and LQKENI. Trimming removed 4 bases from V and 2 bases from J, with 11 bases in between. The CDR3 coding sequence is TGTGCCAGCTCACAGTGGGACGGGAACTATGGCTACACCTTC. It specifies CASSQWDGNYGYTF.

The chain has TRBV18 and TRBJ1-2; the D gene is possibly TRBD1 (5 bases). The CDR3 totals 15 residues. V lost 2 bases, J lost 4 bases, and 14 bases lay in between. Germline CDR1 and CDR2: KGHSH and LQKENI. The CDR3 DNA follows: TGTGCCAGCTCACCAGAGGCAGCCGGGACCTATGGCTACACCTTC. It yields the protein CASSPEAAGTYGYTF.

The chain links TRBV7-9 to TRBJ1-4; D is undetermined. This CDR3 has 15 residues. Between the trimmed V and J ends, which lost 6 bases and 2 bases, there was a span of 13 bases. The V gene's germline CDR1 is SEHNR and CDR2 FQNEAQ (reference sequence). The CDR3 nucleotides are TGTGCCAGCAGTCGTCCCATTGGGACTAATGAAAAACTGTTTTTT. Protein sequence: CASSRPIGTNEKLFF.

The chain recombines TRBV6-6 with TRBJ2-2, with 13 nucleotides matching TRBD2. CDR1 and CDR2 from the germline V gene are MNHNY and SVGAGI (reference sequence). The CDR3 covers 16 residues. The junction had 5 bases not matched to a gene; V was cut back by 6 bases and J by 4 bases. As DNA, the CDR3 is TGTGCCAGCAGCGAGACTAGCGGGAGGCCCACCGGGGAGCTGTTTTTT. It specifies CASSETSGRPTGELFF.

V is TRBV6-1 and J is TRBJ1-2, with D hard to call. This CDR3 has 14 residues. Germline V lookup: CDR1 MNHNS, CDR2 SASEGT. Trimming removed 0 bases from V and 4 bases from J, with 9 bases in between. CDR3 DNA: TGTGCCAGCAGTGAAGCGGCCGGACTCTATGGCTACACCTTC. Translation: CASSEAAGLYGYTF.

The chain joins TRBV5-1 to TRBJ1-1; D uncertain. The CDR3 loop spans 14 amino acids. The V gene lost 0 bases and the J gene lost 4 bases, with 10 bases spanning the gap. In germline, CDR1 is SGHRS, CDR2 YFSETQ. CDR3: CASSLATSGTEAFF. As DNA, the CDR3 is TGCGCCAGCAGCTTGGCTACGTCGGGCACTGAAGCTTTCTTT.

This clone appeared once. The chain links TRBV12-5 to TRBJ1-5, with D possibly being TRBD1 (6 bases). The V gene lost 1 base and the J gene lost 2 bases, with 15 bases spanning the gap. This CDR3 is built from 17 residues. Looked up from germline, CDR1 is LGHNT and CDR2 is FRNRAP. Written as DNA, the CDR3 is TGTGCTAGTGGTTTGGCCTTTCCGGGACACGGCAATCAGCCCCAGCATTTT. Encoded protein: CASGLAFPGHGNQPQHF.

This sequence joins TRBV7-2 and TRBJ1-3; D is uncertain. The CDR3 spans 16 residues. The V and J ends lost 2 bases and 6 bases respectively, with 17 bases between them. CDR1 and CDR2 from the germline V gene are SGHTA and FQGNSA. CDR3 loop: CASSLYMGGGENTIYF. The CDR3 bases are TGTGCCAGCAGCTTATATATGGGCGGTGGGGAAAACACCATATATTTT. Complete variable domain (other parts from reference TRBV7-2 and TRBJ1-3): GAGVSQSPSNKVTEKGKDVELRCDPISGHTALYWYRQSLGQGLEFLIYFQGNSAPDKSGLPSDRFSAERTGGSVSTLTIQRTQQEDSAVYLCASSLYMGGGENTIYFGEGSWLTVV.